The clone carrying this TCR beta chain was seen only once. In germline, CDR1 is SGHKS, CDR2 YYEKEE (reference sequence). V shed 4 bases and J 4 bases; nucleotides not matched to a gene: 5. The CDR3 covers 14 residues. TCRdb analysed the 5' RACE reads with MiXCR anew, one entry per CDR3 protein. The profile shows hundreds of thousands of distinct CDR3 sequences, about 17% of them singletons. This record comes from a study of T-cell memory formation after mild COVID-19. The source is a young man who had mild COVID-19 (a few samples of this study predate the infection). Cell type and time point are not known. Material: PBMCs or a T cell subset sorted from them (not recorded which). The V gene is TRBV5-5, the J gene TRBJ2-3; the match to TRBD2 covers 8 bases. CDR3 amino acids: CASSPAGGPDTQYF. In nucleotides, the CDR3 is TGTGCCAGCAGCCCCGCGGGGGGCCCAGATACGCAGTATTTT.